This is a list of T cell receptor beta chains from one sample in a study of T-cell reconstitution after alpha-beta-depleted transplantation in children. TCRdb used MiXCR to reprocess the PCR reads, holding one entry per CDR3 protein. Of 500,000 or so distinct CDR3 sequences listed, roughly 33% were seen once; the top ten hold 2% to 2.5%. Material: PBMCs from the stem cell graft donor, obtained from the stem cell graft. The source of these receptors is a human donor who donated a stem cell graft to a child with aplastic anemia. Each CDR3 is given with its conserved first and last residue.

TRBJ1-2	TRBV29-1	CSVDYGGALGYTF
TRBJ2-2	TRBV7-2	CASSFATGELFF
TRBJ2-2	TRBV20-1	CSASGDPGELFF
TRBJ1-5	TRBV5-1	CASSLEGGGQPQHF
TRBJ2-7	TRBV12-3/TRBV12-4	CASSLHEWAYEQYF
TRBJ2-1	TRBV7-9	CASSRDSVDEQFF
TRBJ2-1	TRBV28	CASSPGTSGRREQFF
TRBJ2-1	TRBV4-3	CASSQFRDRGYNEQFF
TRBJ1-5	TRBV18	CASSPPGGVNQPQHF
TRBJ1-1	TRBV20-1	CSASRVLRDTEAFF
TRBJ2-1	TRBV29-1	CSASGTSGRASYNEQFF
TRBJ2-2	TRBV7-3	CASSSPPSSGNTGELFF
TRBJ1-1	TRBV30	CAWSYLQSNTEAFF
TRBJ2-1	TRBV6-5	CASSRTGHNEQFF
TRBJ2-7	TRBV7-9	CASSDRGGASEQYF
TRBJ1-5	TRBV6-1	CASSAPVGGGGNQPQHF
TRBJ2-1	TRBV11-2	CASSHLAGPSSYNEQFF
TRBJ1-1	TRBV7-9	CASSLNLVAEAFF
TRBJ2-7	TRBV7-2	CASSRTTDYEQYF
TRBJ1-2	TRBV5-6	CASSFSWEGRYGYTF
TRBJ2-2	TRBV5-1	CASSLARLNTGELFF
TRBJ2-4	TRBV18	CASSPPGERYIQYF
TRBJ1-1	TRBV7-9	CASRPEALGVEAFF
TRBJ1-5	TRBV5-1	CASSLDSGQPQHF
TRBJ2-2	TRBV9	CASSVPAGGGTGELFF
TRBJ2-1	TRBV5-1	CASSLVGEKYNEQFF
TRBJ2-1	TRBV5-6	CASSSQGNSYNEQFF
TRBJ2-1	TRBV7-8	CASSRSREETYNEQFF
TRBJ2-1	TRBV5-1	CASSRDVAGDNEQFF
TRBJ1-5	TRBV19	CATGRYSNQPQHF
TRBJ1-1	TRBV6-2/TRBV6-3	CASSSPGRGTAEAFF
TRBJ2-3	TRBV2	CASSEGAGTRTDTQYF
TRBJ1-5	TRBV29-1	CSVRVGGNQPQHF
TRBJ1-5	TRBV6-2/TRBV6-3	CASSYGVGIRDYQPQHF
TRBJ2-3	TRBV28	CASSTHEGSLSSTDTQYF
TRBJ1-5	TRBV12-3/TRBV12-4	CASSPRQGQGGQPQHF
TRBJ2-1	TRBV20-1	CSATRPREVNEQFF
TRBJ2-3	TRBV13	CASSSRDRGRTDTQYF
TRBJ1-2	TRBV9	CASRDTGTDANYGYTF
TRBJ1-6	TRBV27	CASSFFGRGSPLHF
TRBJ2-1	TRBV7-7	CASSPSILAGNEQFF
TRBJ1-2	TRBV29-1	CSVMTPAGQSFGAPNYGYTF
TRBJ1-1	TRBV5-1	CASSPGTPLVTEAFF
TRBJ2-3	TRBV11-2	CASSWGRSDTQYF
TRBJ2-1	TRBV29-1	CSVEVAFYNEQFF